This T cell receptor beta chain was profiled in a study of T cell responses to AZD1222 COVID-19 vaccine. Clones were read by immunoSEQ multiplex PCR, and TCRdb kept only the in-frame ones, dropping some. Of tens of thousands of clones in the sample, roughly nine tenths were seen once. Study results and caveats: Nearly half of the spike-specific TCRs reportedly recognize variant regions that carry no mutations.

On this clone itself: Antigen: not known.

Sequencing used peripheral blood, obtained on day 0 of AZD1222 vaccination. The source of this sequence is an adult in good health.

The CDR3 region has the DNA TGTGCCTGGGCCACAGGGGGCATAAGCAATCAGCCCCAGCATTTT. This sequence encodes CAWATGGISNQPQHF. V gene TRBV30 combines with J gene TRBJ1-5, with TRBD1 matching 9 bases. The CDR3 loop spans 15 amino acids. Germline-derived CDR1 and CDR2 are GTSNPN and SVGIG (reference sequence). Germline trimming cut 5 bases from V and 1 base from J; bases unmatched to any gene: 6.